This record concerns one T cell receptor beta chain sequence. This clone's antigen is unknown. Per-base quality was not reported, and no clone a single base away is much larger than it. Receptor libraries were prepared by the immunoSEQ multiplex PCR assay. A mixture of 60 forward primers for TCR Vbeta segments and 13 reverse primers for TCR Jbeta segments was used in the multiplex PCR. The CDR3 region of rearranged TCR beta genes was amplified from genomic DNA by a multiplex PCR assay. On the Illumina HiSeq System, the amplified TCR beta libraries were sequenced as 87-base-pair reads. As for the authors' bioinformatics: Across the 670 or so repertoires, a later analysis counted tens of millions of unique TCR beta chains, around 11 million of which were shared by at least two donors. A nearest-neighbor algorithm error-corrected the raw reads and collapsed the reads into unique sequences, merging closely related sequences to remove PCR and sequencing errors. CDR3 sequences were aligned to IMGT reference sequences to assign V, D and J gene segments. For a sequence to be retained, a match of at least six nucleotides to both a V gene segment and a J gene segment was required. Rearrangements were classified as productive when the CDR3 lacked stop codons and remained in frame with V and J, and all other rearrangements were classified as non-productive. Following IMGT convention, CDR3 was defined as the stretch from the second conserved V-encoded cysteine to the conserved J-encoded phenylalanine. The earlier analysis of about 590 of the donors excluded sequences that lacked an unambiguous match to a single V gene segment. An earlier analysis of several hundred of the donors called V segments functional above 56.7% productive rearrangements and segregating when the between-donor standard deviation exceeded 5%. A statistical classification framework was built to diagnose cytomegalovirus status from the catalog of TCR beta chain sequences. V and J gene assignment, in a later analysis, came from comparing TCR nucleotide sequences with IMGT/GENE-DB human TR gene sequences. In a later analysis, CDR3 sequences and most-parsimonious VDJ recombination scenarios were assigned using the TCRdist pipeline. In a later analysis, each TCR beta chain was defined by its CDR3 amino acid sequence together with its V-gene family, and reads lacking a unique V-gene family were excluded. In a later analysis, several hundred highly shared, low-generation-probability nucleotide sequences were removed to address suspected cross-contamination and a sequencing artifact. In a later analysis, a clonal expansion index for each public chain was calculated from normalized within-repertoire ranks of inferred template counts. In a later analysis, generation probabilities were computed with a VDJ recombination model fitted to out-of-frame rearrangements, and the resulting probabilities were checked against IGoR. In a later analysis, TCR-TCR, TCR-HLA and TCR-CMV co-occurrence was scored with hypergeometric tests, and a repertoire-size bias correction was applied to TCR pairs. A later analysis estimated false discovery rates by permuting HLA or CMV assignments 20 times. In a later analysis, co-occurring TCRs were grouped using DBSCAN, with TCRdist sequence similarity added in when clustering inside HLA-allele-positive subsets. Repertoires with fewer than 30,000 or more than 120,000 public chains, plus five repertoires with anomalous nucleotide sharing, were excluded from co-occurrence clustering. Not all clones reach the TCRdb copy of this immuneACCESS table, which keeps in-frame sequences only. Checked studies attribute under half of the gap to unresolved V genes and leave the rest unexplained. Clonal size and the V and J genes are those of that table, whereas D and trimming came from the DNA. Here the sample has more than 150,000 clones; about 83% occur a single time. 5% to 6% of the sample is taken by the ten largest.

The cohort was made up of around 720 healthy bone marrow donors. All cohort members were sampled while nominally healthy, although unrecorded immune exposures were likely present. The donor tested CMV seropositive and was one of the 289 seropositive cohort members. A peripheral blood sample was collected from each donor, and TCR beta sequencing was performed on peripheral blood mononuclear cells. Genomic DNA was extracted from the blood cell samples with the Qiagen DNeasy Blood Extraction Kit. The data stem from a study of cytomegalovirus exposure and HLA in healthy donors (dated by TCRdb to about 2017). Looking at the study overall: An earlier analysis of 587 of the donors reported approximately 300 Gb of sequence data and about 120 million unique TCR beta sequences obtained from around 190 million T cells. Among 300 to 500 genotyped donors of the cohort, an average of approximately 220,000 unique TCR beta nucleotide sequences was sequenced per donor, of which roughly 18% were non-productive. The study profiled the T cell repertoires of 666 subjects by immunosequencing and related them to cytomegalovirus serostatus. A later genetic analysis used genome-wide SNP genotypes for about three fifths of the 666 donors, treating that subset as a discovery cohort. Donor age, sex, ethnicity and CMV serostatus were compiled together with the repertoire data. HLA typing included class I and class II loci at four-digit resolution. Along with the roughly 670-subject first cohort, a separate validation cohort of over 90 different subjects was used. Because of strong linkage in the cohort, roughly five DR-DQ haplotypes were treated as single units for association and clustering. The genetic ancestry cluster associated with self-reported Caucasian donors included 80% to 90% of the 398 genotyped donors. The number of typed donors differed by locus: roughly 620-630 for A, B, C, DRB1 and DQB1; approximately 520 for DQA1; 600 to 610 for DPA1; and some 450 for DPB1. In an earlier analysis of 587 of the donors, high-throughput TCR beta sequencing was used to judge whether each TCR beta V gene segment behaved as functional or pseudogenic. To study patterns of TCR occurrence, a later analysis re-analyzed previously published TCR beta repertoires from 500 to 850 donors and added high-resolution HLA genotyping. All discovery cohort repertoires had been generated using a single sequencing platform. An early release covering some 640 HLA-typed donors comprised roughly 300 gigabases of sequencing data and about 90 million unique TCR sequences. The study aimed to test whether signatures of past pathogen exposure could be identified by cataloging public T cell receptors. The later analysis used no new phenotypic data to find candidate immune exposures, relying instead on TCR beta sequences and their occurrence across donors. The study combined high-throughput TCR immunosequencing, statistical association of individual TCRs with disease status, and machine learning to predict cytomegalovirus infection status. What the research found in general, with its limitations: In a later analysis, HLA-associated TCR beta chains were found to be more clonally expanded and to have lower generation probabilities than equally common non-associated chains. Most TCR sequences were seen in very few donors, while some public TCRs were found in many individuals. The classifier was reported to diagnose cytomegalovirus status with high specificity and sensitivity in both the original and validation cohorts. This cohort had only TCR beta chains sequenced, and the lack of alpha or paired-chain data limited which features could be detected. In a later analysis, some 18,000 TCR beta sequences were associated with specific HLA alleles at a false discovery rate of 0.05. When HLA alleles, especially DR and DQ, strongly co-occurred, TCR associations were difficult to assign to individual alleles. According to the authors, the approach could potentially be generalized to other disease states and immunological phenotypes. Because counts were too low, around 18 rarely observed V segments, including chromosome 9 orphons, were left out of the earlier analysis of a few hundred of the donors. The study listed 150 to 200 TCR beta chains as associated with cytomegalovirus. According to a later analysis, parvovirus B19, influenza, CMV and Epstein-Barr virus appeared linked to several top co-occurrence clusters. CMV serostatus was the only immune exposure information available for the cohort. In vitro tests confirmed that a few of the cytomegalovirus-associated TCR beta chains recognize cytomegalovirus antigens. Correlated functional status among segregating V segments might be attributable to linkage disequilibrium, but an unknown experimental factor could not be ruled out. A further reported finding was that TCR beta sequences accurately predicted the HLA-A and HLA-B alleles for most subjects in the first cohort. In a later genetic analysis, a missense DCLRE1C variant was associated with V-gene and J-gene trimming of TCR beta chains, and the association was replicated in an independent cohort. Sequencing depth was assumed to be roughly uniform across donors in the presence/absence analyses, though that assumption may not hold. A later analysis found that most CMV-associated TCR beta chains appeared HLA-restricted, with HLA associations seemingly driven largely by CMV exposure. Because some donors lacked HLA typing at each locus, the association tests relied only on the typed subset. According to a later analysis, TCR association rates differed among HLA loci, with DRB1 alleles showing the most associated TCRs and HLA-C alleles showing the fewest. Compared with the 666-donor mean, donors in an Asian-associated ancestry cluster had fewer N-insertions in productive TCRs, according to a later genetic analysis. Because the 87-base-pair reads could not distinguish some IMGT-functional V segments, including TRBV6-2 and TRBV6-3, those segments were excluded. In an earlier analysis of about 600 of the donors, most TCR beta V segments appeared in productive rearrangements about 87% or about 30% of the time, broadly matching IMGT annotations. The sequencing pipeline was judged likely to have produced a cluster of highly shared sequence variants as a technical artifact.

Including cysteine and phenylalanine, the CDR3 has 13 amino acids. Only the CDR3 DNA stays, 39 bases, in frame from base 1. CDR1 and CDR2 are read off the germline V gene as SGHDN and FVKESK. A distance of 10 bases separates the germline ends of V and J, which lose 1 base and 9 bases respectively. This sequence was found in a woman in her 30s in good health and CMV-seropositive. Input material: PBMCs. The chain is encoded by TRBV14 joined to TRBJ2-1; a tentative D match to TRBD2 spans 5 bases. The sequenced DNA is TGTGCCAGCAGCCAAGGTCTAGCCGGTGAGCAGTTCTTC. Its product reads: CASSQGLAGEQFF.